The clone carrying this TCR beta chain came up many times. The data stem from a study of T cells in Graves' hyperthyroidism and ophthalmopathy. The length of the CDR3 is 15 residues. V was cut by 0 bases and J by 6 bases, with 9 bases left in between. The TCR beta CDR3 regions underwent amplification using RNA transcripts as the source. HTBI primers were the set used in a first-round RT-PCR of the TCR CDR3. TCRdb analysed the multiplex PCR reads with MiXCR anew, one entry per CDR3 protein. The sample lists approximately 430,000 distinct CDR3 sequences; around 16% were seen once. The sample consisted of blood. V and J are TRBV12-3 or TRBV12-4 and TRBJ1-6; D is unclear. This TCR was sampled from a young woman with Graves' hyperthyroidism. CDR3 in DNA: TGTGCCAGCAGTTTAGCAGGACTCCGTAATTCACCCCTCCACTTT. Its protein product is CASSLAGLRNSPLHF.